Listed below are T cell receptor beta chains from one sample, sequenced in a study of cytomegalovirus exposure and HLA in healthy donors. The assay was immunoSEQ multiplex PCR, and TCRdb's table has in-frame clones only and misses some. The sample has about 120,000 clones, around 65% seen once. Source material: PBMCs. These receptors were obtained from a man younger than 35 in good health and CMV-seronegative. CDR3s leave out the opening cysteine and the closing phenylalanine or tryptophan.

j_call v_call cdr3_length cdr3_aa
TRBJ2-7 TRBV14 12 ASSQERLWDEQY
TRBJ1-5 TRBV28 9 ASSSTGPQH
TRBJ2-7 TRBV27 11 ASSPYRSYEQY
TRBJ1-5 TRBV2 13 ASTRTRNSNQPQH
TRBJ1-2 TRBV6-5 11 ATHWDFDYGYT
TRBJ2-2 TRBV10-3 10 AISRGAGELF
TRBJ1-2 TRBV7-9 13 ASSPPTVTHYGYT
TRBJ1-1 TRBV15 12 ATSRDRSNTEAF
TRBJ1-1 TRBV20-1 9 SARKDRESF
TRBJ1-1 TRBV11-2 16 ASSLKGGWRRWSTEAF
TRBJ2-1 TRBV9 15 ASSVGAGGPRDNEQF
TRBJ2-1 TRBV30 12 AWSRVTPYNEQF
TRBJ2-3 TRBV30 17 AWSVGLAGGPLSTDTQY
TRBJ2-1 TRBV21-1 14 ASSCPPGGPVDEQF
TRBJ2-5 TRBV4-2 17 ASSQDSKTSGAIQETQY
TRBJ1-5 TRBV7-2 11 ASSPDRNQPQH
TRBJ1-4 TRBV7-9 13 SSSGNSAGDEKLF
TRBJ2-7 TRBV11-2 15 ASSPRTSGRPSYEQY
TRBJ2-2 TRBV27 13 ASGFQGTNTGELF
TRBJ2-7 TRBV28 14 ASSPAGLAGPYEQY
TRBJ2-7 TRBV9 22 ASSVERRPPSGRPAGGSSYEQY
TRBJ1-2 TRBV6-5 12 ASSYSGTFYGYT
TRBJ1-2 TRBV20-1 9 SARETGRYT
TRBJ1-1 TRBV7-2 12 ASSLSPVNTEAF
TRBJ1-5 TRBV11-2 13 ASSLGGQSNQPQH
TRBJ1-2 TRBV6-5 14 ASSYSIRTGPYGYT
TRBJ2-7 TRBV7-8 14 ASSPRYLQDTYEQY
TRBJ2-7 TRBV9 14 ASSVGGGVQGYEQY
TRBJ1-1 TRBV5-4 13 ASSLDNRGFAEAF
TRBJ1-2 TRBV28 14 ASSLGSGSLVTGYT
TRBJ1-1 TRBV11-3 11 ASSQGQNTEAF
TRBJ2-3 TRBV4-1 11 ASSQGQGDTQY
TRBJ2-7 TRBV5-1 13 ASSLAGTGVDEQY
TRBJ2-7 TRBV30 12 AWSVWTSGVEQY
TRBJ1-2 TRBV30 9 AWSPQVGYT
TRBJ1-4 TRBV5-4 14 ASSLESQGAVEKLF